This T cell receptor (beta chain) originates from a study of control samples from healthy donors and cancer patients. The data were produced by immunoSEQ multiplex PCR, yet TCRdb's version contains in-frame clones alone and is incomplete. In the table there are 90,000 or so clones, roughly 91% of which are singletons. The sequenced sample consisted of blood. The source of this sequence is a woman aged 55-69 years in good health.

The CDR3 spells CASSRRGGGGANVLTF. Here the CDR3 DNA reads TGTGCCAGTAGCCGACGCGGTGGAGGCGGGGCCAACGTCCTGACTTTC. The chain recombines TRBV19 with TRBJ2-6; the D gene is possibly TRBD2 (5 bases). V lost 6 bases, J lost 4 bases, and 16 bases lay in between. The CDR3 is 16 residues long. Germline V gene lookup returns CDR1 LNHDA and CDR2 SQIVND (reference sequence).